This entry concerns a single T cell receptor beta chain. The data originate from a study of siplizumab effects on memory and regulatory T cells. The CDR3 runs to 15 residues. Trimming cost V 3 bases and J 0 bases, with 11 bases left between them. Germline V gene sequence: CDR1 MNHEY, CDR2 SMNVEV (reference sequence). Some clones are missing from TCRdb's copy, which holds only in-frame ones; the method was immunoSEQ multiplex PCR. Seen here are 70,000 or so clones, 75% to 95% observed once, and the top ten hold about 27%. Sequenced input: CD8+ T cells sorted from blood. This clonotype was obtained from a human donor in good health. V is TRBV27 and J is TRBJ2-5; tentatively, D is TRBD2 (5 bases). The CDR3 nucleotides read TGTGCCAGCAGTTTCCGAGACTACCACCAAGAGACCCAGTACTTC. Its translation: CASSFRDYHQETQYF.